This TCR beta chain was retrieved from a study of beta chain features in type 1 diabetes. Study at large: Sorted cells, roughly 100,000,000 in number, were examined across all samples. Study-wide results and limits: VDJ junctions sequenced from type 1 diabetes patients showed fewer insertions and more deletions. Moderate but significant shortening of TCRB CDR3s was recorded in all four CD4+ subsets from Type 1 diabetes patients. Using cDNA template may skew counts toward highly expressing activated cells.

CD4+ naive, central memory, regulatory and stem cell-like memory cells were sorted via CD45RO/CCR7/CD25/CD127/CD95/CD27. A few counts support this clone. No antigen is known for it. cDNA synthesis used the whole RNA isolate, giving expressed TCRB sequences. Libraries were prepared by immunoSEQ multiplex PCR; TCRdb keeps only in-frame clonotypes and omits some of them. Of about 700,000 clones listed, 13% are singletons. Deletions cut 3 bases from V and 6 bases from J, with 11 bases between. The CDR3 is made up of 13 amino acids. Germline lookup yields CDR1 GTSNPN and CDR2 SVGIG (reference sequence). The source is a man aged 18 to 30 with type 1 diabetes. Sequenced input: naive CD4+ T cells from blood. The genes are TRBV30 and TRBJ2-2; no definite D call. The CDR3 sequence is CAWSPLIPGELFF. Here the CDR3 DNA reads TGTGCCTGGAGCCCGCTAATCCCCGGGGAGCTGTTTTTT.